This T cell receptor beta chain was retrieved from a study of T cell responses to AZD1222 COVID-19 vaccine. Profiled with immunoSEQ multiplex PCR; TCRdb holds only in-frame clones, not every one. This table holds 140,000 to 150,000 clones, about 93% found once. There are 15 residues in the CDR3. Trimming removed 5 bases at V and 0 bases at J, with 14 bases between. Germline V gene data show CDR1 as SGHTA and CDR2 as FQGNSA. Of note for this clone: The antigen remains unidentified.

Second doses at about 4 or about 12 weeks were pooled. Findings and limits, study-wide: Compared with day 0, the breadth and depth of the Spike-specific TCR repertoire rose significantly after two doses of AZD1222. CD4 TCRs associated with vaccination spanned spike, dominating at 160-218 and 743-854. Clonal diversity may have been underestimated in mostly white British donors.

V is TRBV7-2 and J is TRBJ2-7; tentative D call: TRBD2 (5 bases). The sequences come from peripheral blood, collected 28 days after the second AZD1222 dose. This sequence was found in an adult who received the AZD1222 COVID-19 vaccine. The CDR3 DNA reads TGTGCCAGCAGCCCCCGGGATCTGCTCTCCTACGAGCAGTACTTC. Translation gives CASSPRDLLSYEQYF. Full variable domain (outside the CDR3, taken from reference TRBV7-2 and TRBJ2-7): GAGVSQSPSNKVTEKGKDVELRCDPISGHTALYWYRQSLGQGLEFLIYFQGNSAPDKSGLPSDRFSAERTGGSVSTLTIQRTQQEDSAVYLCASSPRDLLSYEQYFGPGTRLTVT.